These 2 T cell receptor beta chains came from one sample sequenced in a study of CD8+ T cells in alopecia areata. Markers including CD4, CD8alpha, NKG2D and NKG2ACE guided sorting of pooled cutaneous lymph node cells. RNA was isolated and reverse transcribed to cDNA, the sequencing template. This table comes from immunoSEQ multiplex PCR, and its TCRdb copy is limited to in-frame clones, with some not included. The sample offers 200,000 to 300,000 clones and no singletons, the top ten holding 1.2%. The sample taken for sequencing was CD4+ T cells sorted from a lymph node. The receptors were sampled from a C3H/HeJ mouse with alopecia areata. Strain MHC haplotype: H2-k.

Remarks on this clone: The listed genes are named as in mouse. The read falls 4 residues short of the CDR3 end, and the missing part is taken from the germline J gene. This chain links TRBV5 with TRBJ2-5; 9 nucleotides align to TRBD2. Germline CDR1 is LGHNA and CDR2 is YNLKQL (reference sequence). Losses at the gene ends were 0 bases for V and 3 bases for J; bases not matched to a gene: 4. The CDR3 totals 16 residues. The CDR3 bases that were read are TGTGCCAGCAGCCAAGAGGGCTGGGGGGGGCAAGAC. Translated, it gives CASSQEGWGGQD. The CDR3, in full, reads CASSQEGWGGQDTQYF.

Concerning this clone: Here the gene names and germline are mouse. The CDR3 goes on 4 residues after the read ends, and that part is filled in from the germline J gene. The chain uses TRBV29 and TRBJ1-2, with 7 bases aligning to TRBD1. Germline CDR1 reads MSHET; CDR2 reads SYDVDS. The CDR3 is 15 residues long. V dropped 2 bases and J dropped 0; count of bases not matched to a gene: 3. The CDR3 bases that were read are TGTGCTAGCAGTTTAGCGGGACAGCCAAACTCC. It yields the protein CASSLAGQPNS. In full, the CDR3 is CASSLAGQPNSDYTF. The full variable domain, completed using reference TRBV29 and TRBJ1-2, is DMKVTQMPRYLIKRMGENVLLECGQDMSHETMYWYRQDPGLGLQLIYISYDVDSNSEGDIPKGYRVSRKKREHFSLILDSAKTNQTSVYFCASSLAGQPNSDYTFGSGTRLLVI.